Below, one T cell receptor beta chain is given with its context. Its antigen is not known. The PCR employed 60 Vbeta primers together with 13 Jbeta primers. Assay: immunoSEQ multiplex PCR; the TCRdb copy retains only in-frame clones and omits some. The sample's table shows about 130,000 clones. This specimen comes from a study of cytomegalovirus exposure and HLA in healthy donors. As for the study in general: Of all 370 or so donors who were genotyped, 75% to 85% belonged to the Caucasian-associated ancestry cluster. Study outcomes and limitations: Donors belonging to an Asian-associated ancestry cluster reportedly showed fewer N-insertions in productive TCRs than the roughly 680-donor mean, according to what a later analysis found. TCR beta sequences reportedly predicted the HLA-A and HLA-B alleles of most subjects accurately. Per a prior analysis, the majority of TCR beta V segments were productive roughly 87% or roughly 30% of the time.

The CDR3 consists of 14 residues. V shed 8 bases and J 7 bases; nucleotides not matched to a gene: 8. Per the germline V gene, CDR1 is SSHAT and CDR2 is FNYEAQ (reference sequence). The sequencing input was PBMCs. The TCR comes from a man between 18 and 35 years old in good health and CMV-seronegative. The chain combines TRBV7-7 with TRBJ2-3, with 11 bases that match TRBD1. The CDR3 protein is CASAPGQGEYTQYF. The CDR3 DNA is TGTGCCAGCGCACCGGGACAGGGGGAATATACGCAGTATTTT.